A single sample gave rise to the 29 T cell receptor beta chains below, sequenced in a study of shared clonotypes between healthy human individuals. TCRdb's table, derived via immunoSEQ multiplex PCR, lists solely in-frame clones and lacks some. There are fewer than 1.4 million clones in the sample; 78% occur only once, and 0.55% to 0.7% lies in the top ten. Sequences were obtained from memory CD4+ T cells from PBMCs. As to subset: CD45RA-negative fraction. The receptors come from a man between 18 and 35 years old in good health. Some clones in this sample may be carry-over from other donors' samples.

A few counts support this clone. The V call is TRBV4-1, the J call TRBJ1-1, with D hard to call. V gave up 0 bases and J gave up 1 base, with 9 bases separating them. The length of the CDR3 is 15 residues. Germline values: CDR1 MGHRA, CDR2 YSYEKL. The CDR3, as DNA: TGCGCCAGCAGCCAAGATCGCACAGCGAACACTGAAGCTTTCTTT. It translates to CASSQDRTANTEAFF.

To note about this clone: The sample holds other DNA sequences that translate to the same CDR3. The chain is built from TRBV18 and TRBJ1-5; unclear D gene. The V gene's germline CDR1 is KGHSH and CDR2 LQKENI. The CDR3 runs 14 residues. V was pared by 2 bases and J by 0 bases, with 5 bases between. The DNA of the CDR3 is TGTGCCAGCTCACCAGGGAGTAGCAATCAGCCCCAGCATTTT. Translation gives CASSPGSSNQPQHF.

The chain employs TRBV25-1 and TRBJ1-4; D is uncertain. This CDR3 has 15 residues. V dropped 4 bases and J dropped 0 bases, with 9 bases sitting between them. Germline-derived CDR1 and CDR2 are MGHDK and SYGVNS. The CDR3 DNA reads TGTGCCAGCAGTGTCCGAGGTACAACTAATGAAAAACTGTTTTTT. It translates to CASSVRGTTNEKLFF.

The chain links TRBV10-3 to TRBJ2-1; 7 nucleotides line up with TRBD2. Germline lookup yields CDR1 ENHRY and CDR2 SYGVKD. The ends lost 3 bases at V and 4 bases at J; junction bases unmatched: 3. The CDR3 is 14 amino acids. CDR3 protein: CAISDPSGYNEQFF. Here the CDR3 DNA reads TGTGCCATCAGTGACCCTAGCGGTTACAATGAGCAGTTCTTC.

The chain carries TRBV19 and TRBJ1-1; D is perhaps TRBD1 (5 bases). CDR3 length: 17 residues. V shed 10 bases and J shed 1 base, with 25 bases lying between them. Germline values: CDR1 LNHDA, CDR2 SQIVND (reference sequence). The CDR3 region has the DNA TGTGCCACCGCCCTCTCGGTAAGATCCAGGGAGAACACTGAAGCTTTCTTT. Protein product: CATALSVRSRENTEAFF.

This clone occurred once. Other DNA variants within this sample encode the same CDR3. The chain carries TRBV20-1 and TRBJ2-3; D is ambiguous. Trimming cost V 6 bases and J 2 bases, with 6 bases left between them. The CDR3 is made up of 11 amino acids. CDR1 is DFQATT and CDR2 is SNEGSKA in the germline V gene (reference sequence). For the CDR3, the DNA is TGCAGTGCCCATCACACAGATACGCAGTATTTT. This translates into CSAHHTDTQYF.

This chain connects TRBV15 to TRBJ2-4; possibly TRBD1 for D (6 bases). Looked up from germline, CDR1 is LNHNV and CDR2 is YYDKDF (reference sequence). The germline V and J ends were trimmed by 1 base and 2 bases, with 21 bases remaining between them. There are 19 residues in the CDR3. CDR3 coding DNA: TGTGCCACCAGCAGAGCCTCATTCGGACAGAGAAGGACCAAAAACATTCAGTACTTC. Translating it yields CATSRASFGQRRTKNIQYF.

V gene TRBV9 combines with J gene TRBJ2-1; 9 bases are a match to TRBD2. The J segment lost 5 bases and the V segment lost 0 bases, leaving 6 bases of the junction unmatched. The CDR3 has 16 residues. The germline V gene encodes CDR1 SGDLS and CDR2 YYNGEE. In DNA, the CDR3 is TGTGCCAGCAGCGTAGATCTGGGACTAGCCCACAATGAGCAGTTCTTC. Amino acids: CASSVDLGLAHNEQFF.

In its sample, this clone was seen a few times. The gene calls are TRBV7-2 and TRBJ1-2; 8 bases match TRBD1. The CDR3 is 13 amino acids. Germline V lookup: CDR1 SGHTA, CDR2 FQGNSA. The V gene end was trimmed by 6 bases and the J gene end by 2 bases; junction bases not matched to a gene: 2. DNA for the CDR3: TGTGCCAGCAGGGGGACAGGAAACTATGGCTACACCTTC. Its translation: CASRGTGNYGYTF.

DNA of the CDR3: TGTGCCTGGAGTCCGGACAGGGGAAACACCATATATTTT. Its protein is CAWSPDRGNTIYF. This rearrangement joins TRBV30 to TRBJ1-3; 7 bases align to TRBD1. Germline-derived CDR1 and CDR2 are GTSNPN and SVGIG (reference sequence). V was pared by 2 bases and J by 4 bases, with 2 bases of the junction left unmatched. The CDR3 is 13 residues long.

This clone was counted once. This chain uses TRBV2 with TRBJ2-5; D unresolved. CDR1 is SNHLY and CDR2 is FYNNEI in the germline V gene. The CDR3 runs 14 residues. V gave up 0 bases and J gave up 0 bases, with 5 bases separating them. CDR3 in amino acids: CASSEAGYQETQYF. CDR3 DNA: TGTGCCAGCAGTGAAGCAGGGTACCAAGAGACCCAGTACTTC.

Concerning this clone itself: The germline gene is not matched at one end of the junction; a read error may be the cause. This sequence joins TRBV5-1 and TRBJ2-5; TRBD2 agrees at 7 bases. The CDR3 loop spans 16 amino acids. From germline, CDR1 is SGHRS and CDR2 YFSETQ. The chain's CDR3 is CASSFSGFRRKETQYF. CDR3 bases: TGTGCCAGCAGCTTTAGCGGGTTTAGACGGAAAGAGACCCAGTACTTC.

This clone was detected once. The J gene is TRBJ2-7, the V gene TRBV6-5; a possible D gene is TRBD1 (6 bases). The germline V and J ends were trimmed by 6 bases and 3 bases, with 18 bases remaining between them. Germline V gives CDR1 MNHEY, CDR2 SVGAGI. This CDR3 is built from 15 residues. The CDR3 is CASRALGDKDYEQYF. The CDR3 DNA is TGTGCCAGCAGAGCTCTGGGGGACAAGGACTACGAGCAGTACTTC.

The CDR3 bases are TGCGCCAGCAGCTTGATTGGGCAGGGGGCGGCCGAGCAGTACTTC. It codes for CASSLIGQGAAEQYF. The chain employs TRBV5-1 and TRBJ2-7; 8 positions match TRBD1. V was clipped by 1 base and J by 6 bases; unmatched bases: 9. Germline V lookup: CDR1 SGHRS, CDR2 YFSETQ. The CDR3 is 15 amino acids.

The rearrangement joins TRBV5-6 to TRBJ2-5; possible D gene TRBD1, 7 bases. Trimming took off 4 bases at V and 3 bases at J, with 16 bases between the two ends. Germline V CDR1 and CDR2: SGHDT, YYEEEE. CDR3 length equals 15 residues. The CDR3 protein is CASSNAAGGKETQYF. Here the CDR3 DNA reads TGTGCCAGCAGCAACGCGGCAGGGGGGAAAGAGACCCAGTACTTC.

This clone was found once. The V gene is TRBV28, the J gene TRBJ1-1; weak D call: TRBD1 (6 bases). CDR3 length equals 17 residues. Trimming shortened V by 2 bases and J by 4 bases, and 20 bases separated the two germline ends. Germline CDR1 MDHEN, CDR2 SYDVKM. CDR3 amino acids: CASSLRGLGRRGTEAFF. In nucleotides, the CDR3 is TGTGCCAGCAGTTTAAGGGGGTTGGGCCGTCGTGGCACTGAAGCTTTCTTT. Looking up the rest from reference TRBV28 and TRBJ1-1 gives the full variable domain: DVKVTQSSRYLVKRTGEKVFLECVQDMDHENMFWYRQDPGLGLRLIYFSYDVKMKEKGDIPEGYSVSREKKERFSLILESASTNQTSMYLCASSLRGLGRRGTEAFFGQGTRLTVV.

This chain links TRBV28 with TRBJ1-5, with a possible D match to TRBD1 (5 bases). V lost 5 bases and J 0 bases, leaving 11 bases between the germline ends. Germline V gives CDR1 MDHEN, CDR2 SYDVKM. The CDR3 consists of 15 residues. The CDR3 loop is CASSRRTHSNQPQHF. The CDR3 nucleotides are TGTGCCAGCAGTCGCAGGACACATAGCAATCAGCCCCAGCATTTT.

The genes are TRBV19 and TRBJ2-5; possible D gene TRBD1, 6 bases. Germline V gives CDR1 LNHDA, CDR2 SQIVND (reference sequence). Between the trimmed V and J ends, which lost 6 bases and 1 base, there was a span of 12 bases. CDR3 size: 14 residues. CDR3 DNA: TGTGCCAGTAGGACAAGGGGGACCCAAGAGACCCAGTACTTC. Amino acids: CASRTRGTQETQYF.

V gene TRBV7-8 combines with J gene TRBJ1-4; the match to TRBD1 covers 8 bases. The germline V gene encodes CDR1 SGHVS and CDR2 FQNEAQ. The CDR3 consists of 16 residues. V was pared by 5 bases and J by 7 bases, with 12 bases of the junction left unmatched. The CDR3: CASSTNRGRGGEKLFF. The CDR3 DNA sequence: TGTGCCAGCAGCACTAACAGGGGGAGAGGTGGTGAAAAACTGTTTTTT.

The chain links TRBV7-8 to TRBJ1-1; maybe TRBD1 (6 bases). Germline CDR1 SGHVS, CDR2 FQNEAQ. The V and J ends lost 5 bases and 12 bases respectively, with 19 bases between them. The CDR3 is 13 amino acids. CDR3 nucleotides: TGTGCCAGCAGCCCCGGCGGGGGCCACGGGTCTTTCTTT. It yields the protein CASSPGGGHGSFF.

DNA of the CDR3: TGTGCCAGCAGTTATAGCAACGGTCGGCAGCCCCAGCATTTT. This gives the protein CASSYSNGRQPQHF. The rearrangement uses TRBV6-5 and TRBJ1-5, with D unclear. The length of the CDR3 is 14 residues. Germline CDR1 and CDR2: MNHEY and SVGAGI. The germline V and J ends were trimmed by 3 bases and 7 bases, with 13 bases remaining between them.

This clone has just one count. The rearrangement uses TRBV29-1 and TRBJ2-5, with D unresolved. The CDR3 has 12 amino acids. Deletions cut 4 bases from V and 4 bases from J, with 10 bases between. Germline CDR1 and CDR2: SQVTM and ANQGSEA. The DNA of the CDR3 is TGCAGCGTTGTTGGACCCTCAGAGACCCAGTACTTC. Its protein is CSVVGPSETQYF.

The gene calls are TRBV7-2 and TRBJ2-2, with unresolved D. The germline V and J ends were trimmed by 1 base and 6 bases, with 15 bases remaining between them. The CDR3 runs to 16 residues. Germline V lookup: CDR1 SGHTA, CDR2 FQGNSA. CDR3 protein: CASSLVSGTGAGELFF. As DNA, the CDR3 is TGTGCCAGCAGCTTAGTCAGTGGAACCGGAGCCGGGGAGCTGTTTTTT.

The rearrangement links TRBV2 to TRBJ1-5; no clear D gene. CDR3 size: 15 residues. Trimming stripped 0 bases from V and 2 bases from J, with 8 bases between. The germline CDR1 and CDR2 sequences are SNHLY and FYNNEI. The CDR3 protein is CASSEAPGRNQPQHF. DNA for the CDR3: TGTGCCAGCAGTGAAGCCCCAGGCCGCAATCAGCCCCAGCATTTT.

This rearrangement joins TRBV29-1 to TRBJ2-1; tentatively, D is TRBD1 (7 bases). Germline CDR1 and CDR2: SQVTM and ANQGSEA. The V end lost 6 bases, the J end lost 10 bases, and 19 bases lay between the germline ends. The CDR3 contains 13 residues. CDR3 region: CSVGGGTGWEQFF. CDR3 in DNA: TGCAGCGTAGGGGGCGGGACTGGTTGGGAGCAGTTCTTC.

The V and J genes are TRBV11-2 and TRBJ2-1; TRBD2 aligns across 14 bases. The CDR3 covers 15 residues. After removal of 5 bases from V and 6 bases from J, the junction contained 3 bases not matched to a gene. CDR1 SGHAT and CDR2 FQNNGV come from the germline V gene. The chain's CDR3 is CASSRLAGGTNEQFF. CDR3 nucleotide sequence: TGTGCCAGCAGCCGACTAGCGGGGGGGACCAATGAGCAGTTCTTC.

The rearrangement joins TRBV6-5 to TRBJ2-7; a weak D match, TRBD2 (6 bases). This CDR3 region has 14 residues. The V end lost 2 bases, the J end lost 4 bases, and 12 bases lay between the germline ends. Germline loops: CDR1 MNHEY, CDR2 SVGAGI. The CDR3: CASSYGGPSYEQYF. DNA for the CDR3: TGTGCCAGCAGTTACGGAGGGCCCTCGTACGAGCAGTACTTC.

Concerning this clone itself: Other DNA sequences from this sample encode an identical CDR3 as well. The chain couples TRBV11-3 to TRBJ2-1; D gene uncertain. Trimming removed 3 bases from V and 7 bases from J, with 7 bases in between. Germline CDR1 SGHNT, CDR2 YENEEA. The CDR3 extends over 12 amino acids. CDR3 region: CASSFGGNEQFF. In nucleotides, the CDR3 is TGTGCCAGCAGCTTCGGTGGTAATGAGCAGTTCTTC.

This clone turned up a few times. CDR3 DNA sequence: TGCGCCAGCAGCCCTGGACCCGGGACCCAGGAAAAACTGTTTTTT. Amino acids: CASSPGPGTQEKLFF. The chain uses TRBV4-1 and TRBJ1-4; the D gene is possibly TRBD1 (5 bases). CDR1 is MGHRA and CDR2 is YSYEKL in the germline V gene. V lost 4 bases, J lost 8 bases, and 17 bases lay in between. This CDR3 has 15 residues.